Reported below is one TCR beta chain. This record belongs to a study of blood T cell repertoires in COVID-19. The junction had 9 bases not matched to a gene; V was cut back by 0 bases and J by 9 bases. CDR3 length equals 16 residues. Germline lookup yields CDR1 SGDLS and CDR2 YYNGEE. Study processing details: For nucleated cells, counts were estimated from reference gene primer amplification. The method was immunoSEQ multiplex PCR; TCRdb's version includes in-frame clones alone and lacks a portion of them. Clone size and the V and J calls come from that table; the DNA yielded D and trimming. This table holds some 180,000 clones, 76% found once.

The source of this sequence is a woman between 50 and 59 years old with active or convalescent COVID-19. The material sequenced was peripheral blood. This chain links TRBV9 with TRBJ1-1, with 12 bases lining up with TRBD1. CDR3 DNA sequence: TGTGCCAGCAGCGTAGGAGGGGGACAGGGGGCGCAGAAAGCTTTCTTT. As protein: CASSVGGGQGAQKAFF.